This T cell receptor beta chain was captured by sequencing in a study of blood T cell repertoires in COVID-19. The CDR3 sequence is 14 residues long. The ends were cut back, 6 bases at V and 0 bases at J, with 9 bases in the middle. Germline loops: CDR1 LNHDA, CDR2 SQIVND (reference sequence). The method was immunoSEQ multiplex PCR; TCRdb's version includes in-frame clones alone and lacks a portion of them. The table records over 150,000 clones, about 86% of them present only once. J is TRBJ1-5 and V is TRBV19, with D tentatively TRBD1 (6 bases). The sequence was obtained from a woman aged 55-69 years with acute or convalescent COVID-19. Sequencing was done on a sample of peripheral blood. For the CDR3, the DNA is TGTGCCAGTAGCGGACAGTATAGCAATCAGCCCCAGCATTTT. Translation: CASSGQYSNQPQHF.